The clone carrying this TCR beta chain was observed once. This sample was taken from a study of technical replicates of blood from a few donors. Sequencing used immunoSEQ multiplex PCR; TCRdb keeps in-frame clones, though not all of them. The sample records roughly 52,000 clones, roughly 96% being singletons. The TCR originated in a human donor in good health. Some clones in this sample may be carry-over from other donors' samples. Sequenced input: PBMCs.

CDR3 residues: CASSWRQRNQPQHF. In nucleotides, the CDR3 is TGTGCCAGTAGTTGGCGGCAGCGCAATCAGCCCCAGCATTTT. V and J are TRBV19 and TRBJ1-5; D remains unclear. The CDR3 is 14 residues long. CDR1 LNHDA and CDR2 SQIVND come from the germline V gene (reference sequence). Trimming removed 5 bases from V and 2 bases from J, with 10 bases in between.